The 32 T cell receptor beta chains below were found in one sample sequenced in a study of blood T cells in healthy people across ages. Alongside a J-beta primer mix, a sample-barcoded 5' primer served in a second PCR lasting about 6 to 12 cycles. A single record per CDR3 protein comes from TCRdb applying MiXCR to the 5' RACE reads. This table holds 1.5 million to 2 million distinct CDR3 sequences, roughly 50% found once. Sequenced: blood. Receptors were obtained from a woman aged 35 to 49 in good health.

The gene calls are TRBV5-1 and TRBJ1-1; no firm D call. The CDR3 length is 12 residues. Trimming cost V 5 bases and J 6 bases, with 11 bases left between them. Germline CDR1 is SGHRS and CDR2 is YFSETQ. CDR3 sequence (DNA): TGCGCCAGCAGGCCGAATTGGGCTGAAGCTTTCTTT. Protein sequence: CASRPNWAEAFF.

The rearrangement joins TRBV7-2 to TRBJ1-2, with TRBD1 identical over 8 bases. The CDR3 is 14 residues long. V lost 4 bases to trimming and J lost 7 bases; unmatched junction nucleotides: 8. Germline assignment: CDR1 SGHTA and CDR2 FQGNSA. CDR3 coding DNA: TGTGCCAGCAGCTCACTAAACGACAGGGGTGGCTACACCTTC. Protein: CASSSLNDRGGYTF.

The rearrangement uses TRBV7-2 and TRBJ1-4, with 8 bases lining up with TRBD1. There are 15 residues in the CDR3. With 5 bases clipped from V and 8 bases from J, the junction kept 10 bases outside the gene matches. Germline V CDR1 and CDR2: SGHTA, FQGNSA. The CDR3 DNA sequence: TGTGCCAGCAGCCCCCCCGGACAGGGTCGGGAAAAACTGTTTTTT. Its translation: CASSPPGQGREKLFF.

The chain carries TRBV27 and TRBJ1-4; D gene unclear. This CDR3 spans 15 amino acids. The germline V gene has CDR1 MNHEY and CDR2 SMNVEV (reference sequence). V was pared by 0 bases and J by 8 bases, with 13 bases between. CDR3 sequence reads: CASSLSGGWREKLFF. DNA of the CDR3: TGTGCCAGCAGTTTATCGGGAGGGTGGCGAGAAAAACTGTTTTTT.

The CDR3 reads CASSQLAGGAETQYF. DNA for the CDR3: TGTGCCAGCAGCCAACTAGCGGGGGGGGCAGAGACCCAGTACTTC. V gene TRBV3-1 combines with J gene TRBJ2-5; 12 positions match TRBD2. Germline CDR1 reads LGHDT; CDR2 reads YNNKEL (reference sequence). The CDR3 consists of 15 residues. The V gene end was trimmed by 2 bases and the J gene end by 4 bases; junction bases not matched to a gene: 2.

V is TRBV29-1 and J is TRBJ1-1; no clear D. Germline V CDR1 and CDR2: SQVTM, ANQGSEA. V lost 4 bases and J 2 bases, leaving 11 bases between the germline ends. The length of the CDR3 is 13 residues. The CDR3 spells CSVGVAGNTEAFF. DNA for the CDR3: TGCAGCGTTGGCGTTGCGGGTAACACTGAAGCTTTCTTT.

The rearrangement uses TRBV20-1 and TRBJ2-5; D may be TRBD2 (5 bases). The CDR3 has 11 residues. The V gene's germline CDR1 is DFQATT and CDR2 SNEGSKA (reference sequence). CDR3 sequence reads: CSKPEGETQYF. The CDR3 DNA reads TGCAGCAAACCCGAGGGAGAGACCCAGTACTTC.

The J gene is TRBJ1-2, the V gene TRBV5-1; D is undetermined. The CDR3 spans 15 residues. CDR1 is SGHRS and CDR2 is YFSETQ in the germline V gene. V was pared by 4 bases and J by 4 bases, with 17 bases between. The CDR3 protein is CASSPTASPPYGYTF. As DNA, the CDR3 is TGCGCCAGCAGCCCCACGGCGTCCCCTCCCTATGGCTACACCTTC.

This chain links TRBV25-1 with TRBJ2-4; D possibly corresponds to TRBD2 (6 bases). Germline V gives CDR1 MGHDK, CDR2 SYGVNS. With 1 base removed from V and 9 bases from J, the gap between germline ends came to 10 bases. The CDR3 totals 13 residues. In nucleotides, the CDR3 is TGTGCCAGCAGTGAATTGGGGAGGAGCATTCAGTACTTC. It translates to CASSELGRSIQYF.

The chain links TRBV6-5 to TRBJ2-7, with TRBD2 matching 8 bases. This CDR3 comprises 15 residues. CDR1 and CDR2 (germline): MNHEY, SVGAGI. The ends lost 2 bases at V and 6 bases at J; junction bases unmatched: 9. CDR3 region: CASSYSGGALSEQYF. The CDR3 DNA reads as TGTGCCAGCAGTTACAGCGGGGGCGCTCTTAGCGAGCAGTACTTC.

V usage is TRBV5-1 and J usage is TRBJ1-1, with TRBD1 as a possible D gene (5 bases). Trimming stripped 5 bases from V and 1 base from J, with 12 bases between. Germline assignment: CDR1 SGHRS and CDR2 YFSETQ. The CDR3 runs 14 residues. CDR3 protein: CASRRQFGNTEAFF. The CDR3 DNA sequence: TGCGCCAGCAGACGACAGTTTGGGAACACTGAAGCTTTCTTT. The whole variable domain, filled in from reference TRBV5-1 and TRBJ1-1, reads KAGVTQTPRYLIKTRGQQVTLSCSPISGHRSVSWYQQTPGQGLQFLFEYFSETQRNKGNFPGRFSGRQFSNSRSEMNVSTLELGDSALYLCASRRQFGNTEAFFGQGTRLTVV.

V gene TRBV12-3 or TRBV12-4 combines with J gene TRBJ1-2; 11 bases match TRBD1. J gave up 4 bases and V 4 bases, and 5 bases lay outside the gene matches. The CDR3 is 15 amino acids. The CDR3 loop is CASSSGGQGAYGYTF. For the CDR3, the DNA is TGTGCCAGCAGTTCCGGAGGACAGGGGGCCTATGGCTACACCTTC.

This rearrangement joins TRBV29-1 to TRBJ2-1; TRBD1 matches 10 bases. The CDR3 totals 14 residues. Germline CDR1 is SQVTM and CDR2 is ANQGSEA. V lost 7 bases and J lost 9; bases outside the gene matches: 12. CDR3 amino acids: CSADPGQGTPEQFF. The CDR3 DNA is TGCAGCGCTGACCCGGGACAGGGGACCCCTGAGCAGTTCTTC.

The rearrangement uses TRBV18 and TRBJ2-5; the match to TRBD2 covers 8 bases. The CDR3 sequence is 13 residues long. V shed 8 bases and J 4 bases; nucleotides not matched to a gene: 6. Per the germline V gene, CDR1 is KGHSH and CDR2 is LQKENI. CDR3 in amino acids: CASHTSGAETQYF. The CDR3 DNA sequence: TGTGCCAGCCACACTAGCGGAGCAGAGACCCAGTACTTC.

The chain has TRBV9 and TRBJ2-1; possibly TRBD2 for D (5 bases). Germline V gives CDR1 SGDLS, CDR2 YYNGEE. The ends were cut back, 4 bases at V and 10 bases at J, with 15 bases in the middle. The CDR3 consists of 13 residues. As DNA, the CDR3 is TGTGCCAGCAGCCAAGAGGGAGTGGGCGAGCAGTTCTTC. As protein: CASSQEGVGEQFF.

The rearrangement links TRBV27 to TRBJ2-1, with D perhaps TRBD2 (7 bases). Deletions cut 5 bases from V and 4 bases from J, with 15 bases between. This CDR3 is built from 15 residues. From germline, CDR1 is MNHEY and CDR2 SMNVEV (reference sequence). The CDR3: CASSLLGGRYNEQFF. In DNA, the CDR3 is TGTGCCAGCAGTCTTCTGGGGGGGCGGTACAATGAGCAGTTCTTC.

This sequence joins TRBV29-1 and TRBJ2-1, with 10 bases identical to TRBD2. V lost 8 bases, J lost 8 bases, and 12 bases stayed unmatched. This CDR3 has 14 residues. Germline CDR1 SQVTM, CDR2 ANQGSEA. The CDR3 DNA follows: TGCAGCTTCCAACCGGGACTAGCGTTCTATGAGCAGTTCTTC. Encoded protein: CSFQPGLAFYEQFF.

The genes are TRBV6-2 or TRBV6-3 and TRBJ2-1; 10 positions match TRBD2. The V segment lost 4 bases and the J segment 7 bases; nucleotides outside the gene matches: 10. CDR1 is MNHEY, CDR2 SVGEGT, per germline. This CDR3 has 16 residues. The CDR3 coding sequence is TGTGCCAGCAGTTCTCCAGCGGGGGGGCCGAGGAATGAGCAGTTCTTC. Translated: CASSSPAGGPRNEQFF.

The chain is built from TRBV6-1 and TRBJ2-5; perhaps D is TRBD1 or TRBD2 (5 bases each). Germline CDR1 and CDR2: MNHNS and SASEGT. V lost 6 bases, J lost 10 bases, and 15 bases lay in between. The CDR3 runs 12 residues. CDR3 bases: TGTGCCAGCAGCGACCTGACAGCGGTCCAGTACTTC. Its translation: CASSDLTAVQYF.

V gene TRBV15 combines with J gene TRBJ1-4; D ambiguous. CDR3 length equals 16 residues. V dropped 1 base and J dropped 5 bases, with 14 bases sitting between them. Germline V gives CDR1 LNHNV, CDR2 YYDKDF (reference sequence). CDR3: CATSRGRGGLNEKLFF. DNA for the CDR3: TGTGCCACCAGCAGAGGACGGGGTGGACTCAATGAAAAACTGTTTTTT.

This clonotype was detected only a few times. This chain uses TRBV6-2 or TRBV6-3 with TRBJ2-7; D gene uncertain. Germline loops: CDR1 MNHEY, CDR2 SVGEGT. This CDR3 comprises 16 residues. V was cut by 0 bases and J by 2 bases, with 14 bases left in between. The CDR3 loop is CASSYSTARTTYEQYF. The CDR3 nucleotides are TGTGCCAGCAGTTACTCGACGGCCAGGACGACCTACGAGCAGTACTTC.

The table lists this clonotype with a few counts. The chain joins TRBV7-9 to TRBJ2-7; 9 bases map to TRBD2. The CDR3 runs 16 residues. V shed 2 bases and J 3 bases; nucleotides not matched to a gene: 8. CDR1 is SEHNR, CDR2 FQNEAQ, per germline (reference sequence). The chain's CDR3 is CASSLWLAGHLYEQYF. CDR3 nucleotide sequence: TGTGCCAGCAGCTTATGGCTAGCGGGGCATCTCTACGAGCAGTACTTC.

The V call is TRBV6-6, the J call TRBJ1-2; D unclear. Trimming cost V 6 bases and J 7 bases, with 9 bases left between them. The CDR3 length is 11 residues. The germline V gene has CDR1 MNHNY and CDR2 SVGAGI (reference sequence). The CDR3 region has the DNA TGTGCCAGCAGCCCCGCTGCTGGCTACACCTTC. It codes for CASSPAAGYTF.

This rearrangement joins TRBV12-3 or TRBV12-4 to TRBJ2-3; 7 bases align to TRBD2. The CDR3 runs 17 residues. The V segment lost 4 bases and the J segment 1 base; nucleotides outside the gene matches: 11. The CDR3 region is CASSSLTTSRGTDTQYF. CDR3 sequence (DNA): TGTGCCAGCAGTTCACTCACGACTAGCCGGGGCACAGATACGCAGTATTTT.

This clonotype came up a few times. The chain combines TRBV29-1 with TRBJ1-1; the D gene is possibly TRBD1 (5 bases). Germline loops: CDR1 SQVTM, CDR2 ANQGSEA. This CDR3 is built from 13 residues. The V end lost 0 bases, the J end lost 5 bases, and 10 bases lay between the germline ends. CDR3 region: CSVEDAGETEAFF. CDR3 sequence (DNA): TGCAGCGTTGAAGATGCGGGGGAGACTGAAGCTTTCTTT.

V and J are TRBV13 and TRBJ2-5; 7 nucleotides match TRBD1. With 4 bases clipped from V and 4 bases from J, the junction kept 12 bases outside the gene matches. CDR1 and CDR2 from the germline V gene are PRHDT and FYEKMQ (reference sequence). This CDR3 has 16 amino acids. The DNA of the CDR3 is TGTGCCAGCAGCTCCATAGACAGGGTGAGAGGAGAGACCCAGTACTTC. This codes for CASSSIDRVRGETQYF.

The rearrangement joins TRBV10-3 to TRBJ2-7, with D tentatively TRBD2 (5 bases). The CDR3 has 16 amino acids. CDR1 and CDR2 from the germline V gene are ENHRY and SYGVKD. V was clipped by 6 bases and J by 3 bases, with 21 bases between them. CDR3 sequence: CAISGMGQGSHYEQYF. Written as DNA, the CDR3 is TGTGCCATCAGCGGGATGGGCCAAGGGTCTCACTACGAGCAGTACTTC.

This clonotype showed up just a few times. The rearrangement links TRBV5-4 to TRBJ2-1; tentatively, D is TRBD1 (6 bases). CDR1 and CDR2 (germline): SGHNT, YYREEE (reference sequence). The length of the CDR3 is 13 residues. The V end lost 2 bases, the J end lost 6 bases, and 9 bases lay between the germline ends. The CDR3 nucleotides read TGTGCCAGCAGCTTACCGGACAGCAATGAGCAGTTCTTC. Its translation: CASSLPDSNEQFF. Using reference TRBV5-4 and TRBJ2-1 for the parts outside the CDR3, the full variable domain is ETGVTQSPTHLIKTRGQQVTLRCSSQSGHNTVSWYQQALGQGPQFIFQYYREEENGRGNFPPRFSGLQFPNYSSELNVNALELDDSALYLCASSLPDSNEQFFGPGTRLTVL.

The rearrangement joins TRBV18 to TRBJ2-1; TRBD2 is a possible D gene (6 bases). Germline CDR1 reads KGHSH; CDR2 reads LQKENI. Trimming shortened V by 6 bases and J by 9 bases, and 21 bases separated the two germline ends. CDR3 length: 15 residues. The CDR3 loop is CASSPDRGILGEQFF. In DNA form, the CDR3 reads TGTGCCAGCTCTCCGGATCGCGGGATCTTGGGTGAGCAGTTCTTC.

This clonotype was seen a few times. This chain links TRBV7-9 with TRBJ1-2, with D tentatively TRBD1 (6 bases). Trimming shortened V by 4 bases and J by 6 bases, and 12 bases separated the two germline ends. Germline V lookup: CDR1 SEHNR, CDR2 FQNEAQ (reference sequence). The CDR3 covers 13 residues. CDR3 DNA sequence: TGTGCCAGCAGCTGGGACATGGGCGATGGCTACACCTTC. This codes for CASSWDMGDGYTF.

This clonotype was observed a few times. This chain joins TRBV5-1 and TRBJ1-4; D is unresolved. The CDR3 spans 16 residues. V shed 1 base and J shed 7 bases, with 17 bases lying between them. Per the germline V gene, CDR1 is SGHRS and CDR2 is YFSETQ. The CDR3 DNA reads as TGCGCCAGCAGCTTGAATCGGGAATCGTCCGGTGAAAAACTGTTTTTT. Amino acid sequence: CASSLNRESSGEKLFF.

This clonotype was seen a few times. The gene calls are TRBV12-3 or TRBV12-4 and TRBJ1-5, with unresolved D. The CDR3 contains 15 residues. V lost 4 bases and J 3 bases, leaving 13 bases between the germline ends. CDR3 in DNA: TGTGCCAGCAGTTGGACGCTAATCCCCAATCAGCCCCAGCATTTT. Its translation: CASSWTLIPNQPQHF.